This T cell receptor (beta chain) was captured by sequencing in a study of OX40 agonist ivuxolimab in advanced cancers. Turning to the study itself: Patients with hepatocellular carcinoma, melanoma, renal cell or head and neck cancer made up the dose-escalation patients. Study results and caveats: Partial responders at 0.1-3.0 mg/kg had among the lowest clonal expansion.

Measured with immunoSEQ multiplex PCR; TCRdb has only the in-frame clones, and not every one. Here the sample spans 45,000 to 50,000 clones, roughly 91% being singletons. This clone was detected once. Its antigen is unidentified. The CDR3 contains 16 residues. V was shortened by 2 bases and J by 0 bases, with 8 bases between the two germline ends. Looked up from germline, CDR1 is KGHSH and CDR2 is LQKENI. This rearrangement joins TRBV18 to TRBJ2-6; D gene unclear. The clonotype was recovered from an adult with an advanced solid tumor such as melanoma, head and neck, liver or kidney cancer. Sequences were derived from CD4+ or CD8+ T cells sorted from blood, sampled in a trial of the OX40 agonist ivuxolimab. The CDR3 loop reads CASSPVVYSGANVLTF. CDR3 in DNA: TGTGCCAGCTCACCAGTCGTTTACTCTGGGGCCAACGTCCTGACTTTC.